This T cell receptor (beta chain) was retrieved from a study of blood T cell repertoires in COVID-19. Study details: PBMCs, B-cell-depleted T cells, or T cells provided the cDNA or gDNA that made up the material.

Original processing notes: Estimation of nucleated cell counts was performed using reference gene primer amplification. TCRdb keeps only in-frame clones here, not all; method: immunoSEQ multiplex PCR. From that table come the V and J calls and clone size; the DNA was used to work out D and trimming. The sample contains about 50,000 clones, 70% to 85% of which appear only once. The V and J ends lost 3 bases and 5 bases, in that order; junction bases with no gene match: 5. CDR1 and CDR2 (germline): WNHNN, SYGVQD (reference sequence). This CDR3 comprises 15 residues. This clonotype was sampled from a man between 65 and 85 years old with acute or convalescent COVID-19. This chain uses TRBV10-1 with TRBJ2-1, with 9 bases matching TRBD2. The sample consisted of peripheral blood. CDR3 region: CASSEWLAGNNEQFF. The CDR3 region has the DNA TGCGCCAGCAGTGAATGGCTAGCGGGGAACAATGAGCAGTTCTTC.